A single sample gave rise to the 25 T cell receptor beta chains below, sequenced in a study of shared clonotypes between healthy human individuals. Sequenced by immunoSEQ multiplex PCR; TCRdb stores in-frame clones only, minus some. The sample records 2.3 million or so clones, 93% being singletons. Sample: naive CD4+ T cells from PBMCs. Described subset: CD45RA+ positively selected. These receptors were taken from a man aged 18 to 30 in good health. Some clones in this sample may be carry-over from other donors' samples.

The chain is built from TRBV9 and TRBJ2-7; 7 positions agree with TRBD2. Germline-derived CDR1 and CDR2 are SGDLS and YYNGEE. CDR3 length equals 15 residues. V was clipped by 3 bases and J by 2 bases; unmatched bases: 8. In nucleotides, the CDR3 is TGTGCCAGCAGCGCCGGGGGGACCGGGGCCTACGAGCAGTACTTC. As protein: CASSAGGTGAYEQYF.

This chain connects TRBV6-1 to TRBJ1-2; D gene unclear. Germline V gene sequence: CDR1 MNHNS, CDR2 SASEGT. This CDR3 is 12 amino acids long. V lost 6 bases and J 2 bases, leaving 7 bases between the germline ends. As DNA, the CDR3 is TGTGCCAGCAGCCAGCAGAACTATGGCTACACCTTC. Residues: CASSQQNYGYTF.

The rearrangement joins TRBV28 to TRBJ2-2; perhaps D is TRBD1 or TRBD2 (6 bases each). Trimming removed 5 bases from V and 7 bases from J, with 14 bases in between. This CDR3 has 14 amino acids. Looked up from germline, CDR1 is MDHEN and CDR2 is SYDVKM. The CDR3 sequence: CASSASGAGGELFF. In DNA form, the CDR3 reads TGTGCCAGCAGTGCCTCGGGGGCGGGCGGGGAGCTGTTTTTT.

The chain is built from TRBV7-9 and TRBJ1-1; no clear D gene. Deletions cut 3 bases from V and 7 bases from J, with 15 bases between. Per germline, CDR1 SEHNR and CDR2 FQNEAQ (reference sequence). This CDR3 spans 14 amino acids. The CDR3 bases are TGTGCCAGCAGCTTCCGGACCGAGCGGGATGAAGCTTTCTTT. Encoded protein: CASSFRTERDEAFF.

The gene calls are TRBV7-9 and TRBJ1-2; 9 nucleotides match TRBD1. The junction had 5 bases not matched to a gene; V was cut back by 2 bases and J by 4 bases. In germline, CDR1 is SEHNR, CDR2 FQNEAQ (reference sequence). This CDR3 contains 15 residues. CDR3 sequence reads: CASSLRQGERYGYTF. The CDR3 nucleotides read TGTGCCAGCAGCTTACGACAGGGGGAGCGCTATGGCTACACCTTC.

CDR3 DNA sequence: TGTGCCAGCAGTTACTCGCAGATCCAGACCCAGTACTTC. Protein product: CASSYSQIQTQYF. The gene calls are TRBV6-5 and TRBJ2-5; D not certain. This CDR3 is built from 13 residues. Germline V gene lookup returns CDR1 MNHEY and CDR2 SVGAGI. V lost 0 bases and J lost 6, with 8 bases in between.

DNA of the CDR3: TGTGCCAGCTCACCGGGACAGGTCGAGACCCAGTACTTC. Translated, it gives CASSPGQVETQYF. This chain joins TRBV18 and TRBJ2-5; 8 bases are a match to TRBD1. V shed 3 bases, J shed 5 bases, and the junction held 2 bases outside the gene matches. From germline, CDR1 is KGHSH and CDR2 LQKENI. The CDR3 covers 13 residues.

The V gene is TRBV4-2, the J gene TRBJ1-4; 7 bases agree with TRBD1. The CDR3 length is 19 residues. In germline, CDR1 is LGHNA, CDR2 YNFKEQ. The ends lost 3 bases at V and 4 bases at J; junction bases unmatched: 17. The CDR3 here is CASSQSPTGTVRLNEKLFF. Here the CDR3 DNA reads TGTGCCAGCAGCCAGAGTCCCACCGGGACAGTGAGGCTTAATGAAAAACTGTTTTTT.

This clone occurred once. In DNA, the CDR3 is TGCGCCAGCAGCCTCGGACTAGCGGGAGTATCGGGGGAGCTGTTTTTT. Translation: CASSLGLAGVSGELFF. The V gene is TRBV5-1, the J gene TRBJ2-2; the match to TRBD2 covers 13 bases. The CDR3 has 16 residues. With V trimmed by 4 bases and J by 8 bases, 8 bases remained unmatched. CDR1 SGHRS and CDR2 YFSETQ come from the germline V gene.

This chain joins TRBV7-2 and TRBJ2-3; the match to TRBD2 covers 7 bases. The J segment lost 1 base and the V segment lost 5 bases, leaving 6 bases of the junction unmatched. The V gene's germline CDR1 is SGHTA and CDR2 FQGNSA. The CDR3 covers 15 residues. The CDR3 region has the DNA TGTGCCAGCAGCGCCCGGGGGGTTCGCACAGATACGCAGTATTTT. This gives the protein CASSARGVRTDTQYF.

The rearrangement links TRBV11-2 to TRBJ2-2; the D gene is possibly TRBD2 (6 bases). V lost 5 bases and J lost 5, with 18 bases in between. Germline V gene sequence: CDR1 SGHAT, CDR2 FQNNGV. The CDR3 contains 16 residues. CDR3 sequence reads: CASSQSGLARTGELFF. The CDR3, as DNA: TGTGCCAGCAGCCAAAGTGGGCTAGCGAGGACCGGGGAGCTGTTTTTT.

This chain uses TRBV28 with TRBJ1-1; D gene unclear. Trimming removed 1 base at V and 4 bases at J, with 13 bases between. The CDR3 runs to 15 residues. Germline CDR1 is MDHEN and CDR2 is SYDVKM. CDR3 DNA sequence: TGTGCCAGCAGTTTATACCCCCCGTCGGGCACTGAAGCTTTCTTT. Translated, it gives CASSLYPPSGTEAFF. Supplemented by reference TRBV28 and TRBJ1-1, the full variable domain reads DVKVTQSSRYLVKRTGEKVFLECVQDMDHENMFWYRQDPGLGLRLIYFSYDVKMKEKGDIPEGYSVSREKKERFSLILESASTNQTSMYLCASSLYPPSGTEAFFGQGTRLTVV.

A word on this clone: This clone may be a read error of a much larger clone one base away. The chain couples TRBV13 to TRBJ1-1; no definite D call. V dropped 3 bases and J dropped 1 base, with 6 bases sitting between them. The CDR3 runs 13 residues. Germline assignment: CDR1 PRHDT and CDR2 FYEKMQ (reference sequence). CDR3 in DNA: TGTGCCAGCAGCTTCGACACGAACACTGAAGCTTTCTTT. This translates into CASSFDTNTEAFF.

The rearrangement joins TRBV30 to TRBJ2-3, with D unresolved. CDR3 length: 12 amino acids. Germline V CDR1 and CDR2: GTSNPN, SVGIG (reference sequence). V was shortened by 3 bases and J by 7 bases, with 11 bases between the two germline ends. The CDR3 sequence: CAWSPSLYTQYF. In DNA, the CDR3 is TGTGCCTGGAGCCCCAGTCTGTATACGCAGTATTTT.

This clone was picked up one time. V is TRBV6-4 and J is TRBJ1-2; possible D gene TRBD1, 6 bases. The CDR3 sequence is 15 residues long. V lost 9 bases, J lost 4 bases, and 21 bases lay in between. CDR1 and CDR2 from the germline V gene are MRHNA and SNTAGT. The CDR3 loop is CARIQGWALGYGYTF. The CDR3, as DNA: TGTGCCAGAATACAGGGATGGGCCTTAGGCTATGGCTACACCTTC.

The chain carries TRBV19 and TRBJ1-1, with 9 bases aligning to TRBD1. CDR1 is LNHDA, CDR2 SQIVND, per germline (reference sequence). Germline trimming cut 1 base from V and 0 bases from J; bases unmatched to any gene: 3. The CDR3 has 16 residues. CDR3 DNA sequence: TGTGCCAGTAGTATAGGGACAGGGGCCCTGAACACTGAAGCTTTCTTT. This encodes CASSIGTGALNTEAFF.

The V gene is TRBV28, the J gene TRBJ1-1; D call uncertain. The CDR3 spans 12 residues. The germline gives CDR1 MDHEN, CDR2 SYDVKM. V lost 5 bases and J 6 bases, leaving 10 bases between the germline ends. The CDR3 sequence is CASSRLKAEAFF. CDR3 DNA: TGTGCCAGCAGTCGGTTGAAGGCTGAAGCTTTCTTT.

The gene calls are TRBV11-2 and TRBJ2-5; 7 bases map to TRBD1. Trimming removed 1 base from V and 4 bases from J; junction bases left unmatched: 6. This CDR3 comprises 15 residues. Looked up from germline, CDR1 is SGHAT and CDR2 is FQNNGV. The CDR3 loop reads CASSLVGQVSETQYF. The CDR3 DNA is TGTGCCAGCAGCTTAGTAGGACAGGTTTCAGAGACCCAGTACTTC.

This sequence joins TRBV9 and TRBJ2-1, with TRBD2 matching over 14 bases. The CDR3 length is 15 residues. Losses at the gene ends were 6 bases for V and 9 bases for J; bases not matched to a gene: 8. CDR1 and CDR2 (germline): SGDLS, YYNGEE. The CDR3 region has the DNA TGTGCCAGCACAAAGGGACTAGCGGGAGTAGGTGAGCAGTTCTTC. Translating gives CASTKGLAGVGEQFF.

V usage is TRBV9 and J usage is TRBJ2-3; 8 bases are shared with TRBD2. There are 17 residues in the CDR3. CDR1 is SGDLS and CDR2 is YYNGEE in the germline V gene. The V gene end was trimmed by 0 bases and the J gene end by 1 base; junction bases not matched to a gene: 7. Here the CDR3 DNA reads TGTGCCAGCAGCGTAGAATTGAGCGGGGGTCGCACAGATACGCAGTATTTT. It translates to CASSVELSGGRTDTQYF.

The chain recombines TRBV6-6 with TRBJ2-1; 7 bases agree with TRBD2. The CDR3 covers 15 residues. In germline, CDR1 is MNHNY, CDR2 SVGAGI (reference sequence). The V segment lost 4 bases and the J segment 9 bases; nucleotides outside the gene matches: 12. The CDR3 loop reads CASSSQRGGWAEQFF. The CDR3 bases are TGTGCCAGCAGTTCCCAGCGGGGAGGTTGGGCTGAGCAGTTCTTC.

V is TRBV2 and J is TRBJ2-2, with unresolved D. The length of the CDR3 is 16 residues. CDR1 and CDR2 from the germline V gene are SNHLY and FYNNEI. The V end was cut by 2 bases, the J end by 2 bases, with 12 bases between. CDR3 bases: TGTGCCAGCAGTGAATCAGTCGTGGTCAACACCGGGGAGCTGTTTTTT. It specifies CASSESVVVNTGELFF.

V gene TRBV6-5 combines with J gene TRBJ2-2, with 7 bases that match TRBD2. The germline CDR1 and CDR2 sequences are MNHEY and SVGAGI. CDR3 length: 12 amino acids. J was trimmed by 7 bases and V by 6 bases; bases with no gene match: 2. CDR3 sequence reads: CASRRTSGELFF. CDR3 coding DNA: TGTGCCAGCAGGAGGACTAGCGGGGAGCTGTTTTTT.

This clone was seen once. This chain uses TRBV28 with TRBJ2-7; 9 nucleotides line up with TRBD1. The CDR3 contains 13 residues. CDR1 and CDR2 (germline): MDHEN, SYDVKM. Trimming cost V 8 bases and J 6 bases; bases outside gene matches: 8. The CDR3 sequence: CASWGTGRSEQYF. Here the CDR3 DNA reads TGTGCCAGCTGGGGGACAGGGAGGTCCGAGCAGTACTTC.

V is TRBV14 and J is TRBJ1-4, with TRBD1 as a possible D gene (6 bases). The CDR3 totals 13 residues. Trimming shortened V by 4 bases and J by 8 bases, and 11 bases separated the two germline ends. The germline gives CDR1 SGHDN, CDR2 FVKESK. The CDR3 is CASSRGGPEKLFF. CDR3 sequence (DNA): TGTGCCAGCAGCCGAGGGGGGCCCGAAAAACTGTTTTTT.